This is a list of T cell receptor beta chains from one sample in a study of T cell clusters in autoimmune cytopenias. TCRdb re-analyzed the multiplex PCR reads; it lists each CDR3 protein once, without DNA. The specimen's table records a few thousand distinct CDR3 sequences. These data were also reused for a study on T cell repertoires in aging, cancer and after chemotherapy.

Sequencing used peripheral blood. The source of these receptors is a human donor in good health. The CDR3 runs from the conserved cysteine through the conserved F or W. Clone size is given for some rows only: seen once, a few or many times, or a class if the clone is expanded.

TRBJ2-3,-,TRBV6-5,CASSTAGTHGPGTQYF
TRBJ2-7,-,TRBV11-2,CASSLASGSYEQYF
TRBJ2-1,large,TRBV27,CASSYTYDNEQFF
TRBJ1-2,-,TRBV29-1,CSVESQRGGIPSYGYTF
TRBJ1-1,-,TRBV6-5,CATSPGGGALAFF
TRBJ1-2,medium-sized,TRBV29-1,CSVEVLSRGVEGYTF
TRBJ1-1,-,TRBV19,CASSQPTEAFF
TRBJ1-3,-,TRBV19,CASSRAQGGNTIYF
TRBJ1-4,-,TRBV6-5,CASSLGTQRGEKLFF
TRBJ2-5,-,TRBV27,CASSLYGAGYGGGQETQYF
TRBJ1-6,medium-sized,TRBV29-1,CSVRGTDYNSPLHF
TRBJ2-3,-,TRBV7-6,CASSRVGGGTDTQYF
TRBJ2-7,medium-sized,TRBV29-1,CSVVGRFSYEQYF
TRBJ2-4,-,TRBV6-2/TRBV6-3,CASSRQGAVDIQYF
TRBJ2-2,-,TRBV6-6,CASRLLPRRVGGELFF
TRBJ2-7,-,TRBV6-2/TRBV6-3,CASSEAGQVRYEQYF
TRBJ1-5,-,TRBV19,CASSIDPQGYSNQPQHF
TRBJ1-6,-,TRBV6-1,CASSSTGVGSPLHF
TRBJ2-5,-,TRBV18,CASSPALETQYF
TRBJ1-6,-,TRBV6-2/TRBV6-3,CASSPTGGGSPLHF
TRBJ2-3,-,TRBV7-9,CASSADGTHTDTQYF
TRBJ1-5,-,TRBV5-5,CASSLAIGNQPQHF
TRBJ2-7,-,TRBV4-2,CASSPGQGVTYEQYF
TRBJ2-1,medium-sized,TRBV19,CASSMSGRYNEQFF
TRBJ1-2,-,TRBV19,CASSIDVAINYGYTF
TRBJ2-5,-,TRBV12-3/TRBV12-4,CASSSNVRDKETQYF
TRBJ2-7,-,TRBV15,CATSREGLAGDSYEQYF
TRBJ2-7,medium-sized,TRBV12-3/TRBV12-4,CASSSDSYEQYF
TRBJ1-5,-,TRBV4-2,CASSQDLAGNQPQHF